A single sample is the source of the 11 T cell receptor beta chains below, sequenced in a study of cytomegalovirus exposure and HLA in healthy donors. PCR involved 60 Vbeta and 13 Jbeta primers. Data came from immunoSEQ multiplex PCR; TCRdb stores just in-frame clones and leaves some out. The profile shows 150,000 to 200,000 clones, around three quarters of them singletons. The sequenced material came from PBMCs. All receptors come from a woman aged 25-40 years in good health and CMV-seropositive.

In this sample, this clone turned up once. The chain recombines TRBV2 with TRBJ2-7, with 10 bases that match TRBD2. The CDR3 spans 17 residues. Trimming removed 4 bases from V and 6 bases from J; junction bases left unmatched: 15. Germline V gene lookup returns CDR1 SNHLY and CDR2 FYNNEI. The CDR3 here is CASSGTPWLAGVGEQYF. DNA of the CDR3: TGTGCCAGCAGTGGCACTCCGTGGCTAGCGGGAGTAGGCGAGCAGTACTTC.

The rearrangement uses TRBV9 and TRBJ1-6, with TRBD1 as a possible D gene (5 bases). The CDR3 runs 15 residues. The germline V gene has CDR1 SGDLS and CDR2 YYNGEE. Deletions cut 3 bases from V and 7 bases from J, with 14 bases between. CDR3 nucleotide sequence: TGTGCCAGCAGCGAGGGACTTTCCCCAAATTCACCCCTCCACTTT. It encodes CASSEGLSPNSPLHF.

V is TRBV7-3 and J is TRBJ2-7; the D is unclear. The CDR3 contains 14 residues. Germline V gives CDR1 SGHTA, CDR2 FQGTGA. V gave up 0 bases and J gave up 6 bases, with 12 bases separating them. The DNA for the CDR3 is TGTGCCAGCAGCTTAACCCCGGCGACGGGCGAGCAGTACTTC. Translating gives CASSLTPATGEQYF.

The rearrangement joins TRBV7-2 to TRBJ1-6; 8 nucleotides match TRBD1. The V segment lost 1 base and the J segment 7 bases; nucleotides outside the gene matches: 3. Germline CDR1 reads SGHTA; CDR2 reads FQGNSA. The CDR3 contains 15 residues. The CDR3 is CASSLGDRPNSPLHF. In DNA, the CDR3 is TGTGCCAGCAGCTTAGGGGACAGGCCAAATTCACCCCTCCACTTT.

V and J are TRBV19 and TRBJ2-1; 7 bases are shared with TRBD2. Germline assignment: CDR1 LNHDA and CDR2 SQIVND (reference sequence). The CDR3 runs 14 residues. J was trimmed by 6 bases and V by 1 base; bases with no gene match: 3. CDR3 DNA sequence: TGTGCCAGTAGTATAGCGAGCGGGACCAATGAGCAGTTCTTC. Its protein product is CASSIASGTNEQFF.

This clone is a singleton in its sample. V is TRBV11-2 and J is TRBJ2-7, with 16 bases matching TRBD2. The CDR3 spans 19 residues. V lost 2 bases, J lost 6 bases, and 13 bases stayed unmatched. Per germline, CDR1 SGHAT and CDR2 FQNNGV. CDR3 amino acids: CASSLLPGTSGRGPGEQYF. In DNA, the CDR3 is TGTGCCAGCAGCTTATTACCCGGGACTAGCGGGAGGGGTCCGGGCGAGCAGTACTTC.

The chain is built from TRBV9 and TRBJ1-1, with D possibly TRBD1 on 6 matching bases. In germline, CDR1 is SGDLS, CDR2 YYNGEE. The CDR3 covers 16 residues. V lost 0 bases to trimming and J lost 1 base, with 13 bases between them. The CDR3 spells CASSVDGRGTNTEAFF. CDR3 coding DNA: TGTGCCAGCAGCGTAGACGGCAGGGGCACGAACACTGAAGCTTTCTTT.

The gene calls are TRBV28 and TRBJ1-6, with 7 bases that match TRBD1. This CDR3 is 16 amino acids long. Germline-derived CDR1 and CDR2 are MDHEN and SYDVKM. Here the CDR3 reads CATTGGGDSYNSPLHF. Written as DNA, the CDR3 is TGTGCTACCACCGGAGGGGGCGATTCCTATAATTCACCCCTCCACTTT.

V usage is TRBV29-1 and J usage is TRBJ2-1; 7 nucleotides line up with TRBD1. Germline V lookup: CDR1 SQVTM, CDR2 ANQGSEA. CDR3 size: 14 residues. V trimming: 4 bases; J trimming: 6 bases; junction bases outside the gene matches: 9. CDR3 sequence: CSVAGTDTSNEQFF. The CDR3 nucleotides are TGCAGCGTTGCTGGGACAGACACCAGCAATGAGCAGTTCTTC.

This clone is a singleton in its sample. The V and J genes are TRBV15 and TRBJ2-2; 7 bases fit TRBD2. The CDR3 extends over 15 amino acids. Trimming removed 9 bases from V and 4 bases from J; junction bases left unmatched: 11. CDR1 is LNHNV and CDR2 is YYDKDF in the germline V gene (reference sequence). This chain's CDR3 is CATGRDVEGTGELFF. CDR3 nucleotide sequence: TGTGCCACGGGGAGGGACGTTGAAGGCACCGGGGAGCTGTTTTTT.

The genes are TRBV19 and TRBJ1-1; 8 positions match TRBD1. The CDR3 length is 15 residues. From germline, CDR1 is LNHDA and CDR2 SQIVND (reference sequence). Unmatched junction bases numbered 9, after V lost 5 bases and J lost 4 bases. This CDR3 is CASSQGAGRSTEAFF. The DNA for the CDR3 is TGTGCCAGTAGTCAGGGGGCGGGTAGGAGCACTGAAGCTTTCTTT.